This T cell receptor (beta chain) stems from a study of neoadjuvant anti-PD-1 for oral cavity cancer. Across the study: Nivolumab at 3 mg/kg was mostly given biweekly, three to four doses, pre-surgery. Patients without progression got a fourth dose around day 43.

V lost 5 bases and J 10 bases, leaving 11 bases between the germline ends. This CDR3 region has 12 residues. CDR1 and CDR2 from the germline V gene are MNHEY and SVGAGI. Regarding time point: after neoadjuvant nivolumab, at surgical resection. Patients had newly diagnosed, untreated stage II-IVA oral cavity squamous cell carcinoma. Most PBMC samples had approximately 440 ng input DNA in six replicates. Profiled with immunoSEQ multiplex PCR; TCRdb holds only in-frame clones, not every one. The table records roughly 46,000 clones, approximately 80% of them present only once. This clone was seen once. This clonotype was sampled from a person aged 35 to 85 with oral cavity squamous cell carcinoma. This chain links TRBV6-5 with TRBJ2-2; D is undetermined. Sequences were derived from PBMCs, sampled after nivolumab (anti-PD-1) treatment. The CDR3 here is CASSPTRTELFF. The CDR3 DNA reads TGTGCCAGCAGTCCCACCAGAACGGAGCTGTTTTTT.